The T cell receptor (beta chain) described here comes from a study of T cell repertoires in cytomegalovirus infection. On the study more broadly: CMV infection and matching HLA type were both indicated by public TCR beta signatures. Broader study findings: HLA-C-restricted CMV-specific TCR beta clonotypes were dominant in the ex vivo response.

This clonotype was recorded a few times. Its antigen is currently unknown. Trimming took 0 bases from V and 2 from J; bases not matched to a gene: 6. There are 17 residues in the CDR3. TCRdb analysed the reads with MiXCR anew, one entry per CDR3 protein. The data hold some 170,000 distinct CDR3 sequences, with 17% observed a single time. The chain links TRBV12-3 or TRBV12-4 to TRBJ2-1; TRBD2 matches at 8 bases. This sequence was found in a human donor in good health (CMV status not recorded). Some clones in this sample may be carry-over from other donors' samples. Material for sequencing was CD8+ T cells from PBMCs. In DNA form, the CDR3 reads TGTGCCAGCAGTTTAGCGCTAACGGGGGGGGCCTACAATGAGCAGTTCTTC. Its translation: CASSLALTGGAYNEQFF.